This TCR beta chain emerged from a study of CD8 T cells in ankylosing spondylitis. Study results and limitations: Disease-linked clones bore a CD8+ phenotype and were relatively rare in peripheral blood. Enrichment of disease-linked clones was reportedly significant in matched ankylosing spondylitis synovial fluid. A motif in TCR beta, a set of roughly eight highly homologous variants, appeared characteristic of ankylosing spondylitis blood.

Scientists made TCR beta libraries using quantitative 5'-RACE with molecular barcodes. One entry per CDR3 protein, called by TCRdb with MiXCR from the 5' RACE reads. In the table there are approximately 300,000 distinct CDR3 sequences, approximately 8% of which are singletons. V lost 8 bases, J lost 4 bases, and 15 bases stayed unmatched. The CDR3 has 18 amino acids. Germline V gives CDR1 KGHDR, CDR2 SFDVKD. This clonotype was observed at least ten times. Its cognate antigen is unknown. Material for sequencing was blood, either unsorted or a sorted T cell fraction (not recorded which). The sequence derives from a male donor with ankylosing spondylitis. The gene calls are TRBV24-1 and TRBJ2-3; TRBD2 agrees at 12 bases. CDR3 region: CATIGRTSGNGGPDTQYF. CDR3 bases: TGTGCCACCATAGGTAGGACTAGCGGGAATGGAGGACCAGATACGCAGTATTTT.